This T cell receptor beta chain was identified in a study of OX40 agonist ivuxolimab in advanced cancers. V was pared by 0 bases and J by 1 base, with 2 bases of the junction left unmatched. Germline V CDR1 and CDR2: MNHEY, SVGAGI. CDR3 length: 15 amino acids. This clone was counted between two and nine times. Assay used: immunoSEQ multiplex PCR; TCRdb lists only in-frame clones, some missing. The sample records about 93,000 clones, roughly 94% being singletons. The sequence came from an adult with an advanced solid tumor such as melanoma, head and neck, liver or kidney cancer. The rearrangement uses TRBV6-5 and TRBJ1-1; 7 nucleotides agree with TRBD1. The specimen comprised CD4+ or CD8+ T cells sorted from blood, sampled in a trial of the OX40 agonist ivuxolimab. The CDR3 loop reads CASSYSGQRNTEAFF. CDR3 sequence (DNA): TGTGCCAGCAGTTACTCGGGACAGCGGAACACTGAAGCTTTCTTT.